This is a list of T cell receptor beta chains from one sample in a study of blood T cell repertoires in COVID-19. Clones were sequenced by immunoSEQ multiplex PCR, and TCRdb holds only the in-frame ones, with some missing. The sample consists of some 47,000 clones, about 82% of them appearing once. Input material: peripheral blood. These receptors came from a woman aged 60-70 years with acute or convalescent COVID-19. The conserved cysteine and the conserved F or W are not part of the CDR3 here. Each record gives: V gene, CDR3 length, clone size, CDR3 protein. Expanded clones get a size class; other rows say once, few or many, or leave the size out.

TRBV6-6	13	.	ASSYFGTGSETQY
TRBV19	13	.	ASSISSGTGNIQY
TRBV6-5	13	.	ASSPGTQTGETQY
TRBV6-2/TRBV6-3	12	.	ASSFRGQRQPQH
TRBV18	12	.	ASSVDSQNYGYT
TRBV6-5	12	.	ASIPGQGGSPLH
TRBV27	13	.	ASSSHRGQNSPLH
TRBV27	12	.	ASSSPGGNQPQH
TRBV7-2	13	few	ASSLTWGNNQPQH
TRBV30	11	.	AFKLPPLNEAF
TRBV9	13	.	ASSGAGERYNEQF
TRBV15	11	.	ATFDRLNEKLF
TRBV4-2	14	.	ASSQEGTHFTDTQY
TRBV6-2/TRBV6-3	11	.	ASSSGTLNGYT
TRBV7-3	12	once	ASSRGEEAYEQY
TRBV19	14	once	ASSPVISGAYNEQF
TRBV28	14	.	ASRVTGPNYNSPLH
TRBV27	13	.	ASSYNRRMNTEAF
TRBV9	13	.	ASSVAITGPGELF
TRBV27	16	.	ASSPRGTGGMLNTEAF
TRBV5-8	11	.	ASSWGVNTEAF
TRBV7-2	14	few	ASSPSGGAGIGELF
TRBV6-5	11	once	ASSLQGAGEQY
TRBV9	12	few	ASSVAPTPDTQY
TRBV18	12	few	ASSGPLSSYEQY
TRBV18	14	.	ASSPNNRGVGDTQY
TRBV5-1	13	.	ASSIGQGSYYEQY
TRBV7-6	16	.	ASSLLPEGQAIQETQY
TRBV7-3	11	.	ASSLSGGREQY
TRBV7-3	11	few	ASSLGPNQPQH
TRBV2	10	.	ASSGGGQGRF
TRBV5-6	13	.	ASSIRQVSVQPQH
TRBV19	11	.	ASSQQMNTEAF
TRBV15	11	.	ATSGGRNSPLH
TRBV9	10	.	ASSYPSNEQF
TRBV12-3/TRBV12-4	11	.	ASRRGAGDEQF
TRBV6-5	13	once	ASGGTYRTNYGYT
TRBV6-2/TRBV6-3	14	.	ASSYPGSVQGYGYT
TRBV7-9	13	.	ASSPGTERNTEAF
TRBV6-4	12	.	ASSNAGNPLGYT
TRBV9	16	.	ASSAARGSGTSTDTQY
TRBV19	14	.	ASKLDTAYSNQPQH
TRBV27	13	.	ASRKPGQGISPLH